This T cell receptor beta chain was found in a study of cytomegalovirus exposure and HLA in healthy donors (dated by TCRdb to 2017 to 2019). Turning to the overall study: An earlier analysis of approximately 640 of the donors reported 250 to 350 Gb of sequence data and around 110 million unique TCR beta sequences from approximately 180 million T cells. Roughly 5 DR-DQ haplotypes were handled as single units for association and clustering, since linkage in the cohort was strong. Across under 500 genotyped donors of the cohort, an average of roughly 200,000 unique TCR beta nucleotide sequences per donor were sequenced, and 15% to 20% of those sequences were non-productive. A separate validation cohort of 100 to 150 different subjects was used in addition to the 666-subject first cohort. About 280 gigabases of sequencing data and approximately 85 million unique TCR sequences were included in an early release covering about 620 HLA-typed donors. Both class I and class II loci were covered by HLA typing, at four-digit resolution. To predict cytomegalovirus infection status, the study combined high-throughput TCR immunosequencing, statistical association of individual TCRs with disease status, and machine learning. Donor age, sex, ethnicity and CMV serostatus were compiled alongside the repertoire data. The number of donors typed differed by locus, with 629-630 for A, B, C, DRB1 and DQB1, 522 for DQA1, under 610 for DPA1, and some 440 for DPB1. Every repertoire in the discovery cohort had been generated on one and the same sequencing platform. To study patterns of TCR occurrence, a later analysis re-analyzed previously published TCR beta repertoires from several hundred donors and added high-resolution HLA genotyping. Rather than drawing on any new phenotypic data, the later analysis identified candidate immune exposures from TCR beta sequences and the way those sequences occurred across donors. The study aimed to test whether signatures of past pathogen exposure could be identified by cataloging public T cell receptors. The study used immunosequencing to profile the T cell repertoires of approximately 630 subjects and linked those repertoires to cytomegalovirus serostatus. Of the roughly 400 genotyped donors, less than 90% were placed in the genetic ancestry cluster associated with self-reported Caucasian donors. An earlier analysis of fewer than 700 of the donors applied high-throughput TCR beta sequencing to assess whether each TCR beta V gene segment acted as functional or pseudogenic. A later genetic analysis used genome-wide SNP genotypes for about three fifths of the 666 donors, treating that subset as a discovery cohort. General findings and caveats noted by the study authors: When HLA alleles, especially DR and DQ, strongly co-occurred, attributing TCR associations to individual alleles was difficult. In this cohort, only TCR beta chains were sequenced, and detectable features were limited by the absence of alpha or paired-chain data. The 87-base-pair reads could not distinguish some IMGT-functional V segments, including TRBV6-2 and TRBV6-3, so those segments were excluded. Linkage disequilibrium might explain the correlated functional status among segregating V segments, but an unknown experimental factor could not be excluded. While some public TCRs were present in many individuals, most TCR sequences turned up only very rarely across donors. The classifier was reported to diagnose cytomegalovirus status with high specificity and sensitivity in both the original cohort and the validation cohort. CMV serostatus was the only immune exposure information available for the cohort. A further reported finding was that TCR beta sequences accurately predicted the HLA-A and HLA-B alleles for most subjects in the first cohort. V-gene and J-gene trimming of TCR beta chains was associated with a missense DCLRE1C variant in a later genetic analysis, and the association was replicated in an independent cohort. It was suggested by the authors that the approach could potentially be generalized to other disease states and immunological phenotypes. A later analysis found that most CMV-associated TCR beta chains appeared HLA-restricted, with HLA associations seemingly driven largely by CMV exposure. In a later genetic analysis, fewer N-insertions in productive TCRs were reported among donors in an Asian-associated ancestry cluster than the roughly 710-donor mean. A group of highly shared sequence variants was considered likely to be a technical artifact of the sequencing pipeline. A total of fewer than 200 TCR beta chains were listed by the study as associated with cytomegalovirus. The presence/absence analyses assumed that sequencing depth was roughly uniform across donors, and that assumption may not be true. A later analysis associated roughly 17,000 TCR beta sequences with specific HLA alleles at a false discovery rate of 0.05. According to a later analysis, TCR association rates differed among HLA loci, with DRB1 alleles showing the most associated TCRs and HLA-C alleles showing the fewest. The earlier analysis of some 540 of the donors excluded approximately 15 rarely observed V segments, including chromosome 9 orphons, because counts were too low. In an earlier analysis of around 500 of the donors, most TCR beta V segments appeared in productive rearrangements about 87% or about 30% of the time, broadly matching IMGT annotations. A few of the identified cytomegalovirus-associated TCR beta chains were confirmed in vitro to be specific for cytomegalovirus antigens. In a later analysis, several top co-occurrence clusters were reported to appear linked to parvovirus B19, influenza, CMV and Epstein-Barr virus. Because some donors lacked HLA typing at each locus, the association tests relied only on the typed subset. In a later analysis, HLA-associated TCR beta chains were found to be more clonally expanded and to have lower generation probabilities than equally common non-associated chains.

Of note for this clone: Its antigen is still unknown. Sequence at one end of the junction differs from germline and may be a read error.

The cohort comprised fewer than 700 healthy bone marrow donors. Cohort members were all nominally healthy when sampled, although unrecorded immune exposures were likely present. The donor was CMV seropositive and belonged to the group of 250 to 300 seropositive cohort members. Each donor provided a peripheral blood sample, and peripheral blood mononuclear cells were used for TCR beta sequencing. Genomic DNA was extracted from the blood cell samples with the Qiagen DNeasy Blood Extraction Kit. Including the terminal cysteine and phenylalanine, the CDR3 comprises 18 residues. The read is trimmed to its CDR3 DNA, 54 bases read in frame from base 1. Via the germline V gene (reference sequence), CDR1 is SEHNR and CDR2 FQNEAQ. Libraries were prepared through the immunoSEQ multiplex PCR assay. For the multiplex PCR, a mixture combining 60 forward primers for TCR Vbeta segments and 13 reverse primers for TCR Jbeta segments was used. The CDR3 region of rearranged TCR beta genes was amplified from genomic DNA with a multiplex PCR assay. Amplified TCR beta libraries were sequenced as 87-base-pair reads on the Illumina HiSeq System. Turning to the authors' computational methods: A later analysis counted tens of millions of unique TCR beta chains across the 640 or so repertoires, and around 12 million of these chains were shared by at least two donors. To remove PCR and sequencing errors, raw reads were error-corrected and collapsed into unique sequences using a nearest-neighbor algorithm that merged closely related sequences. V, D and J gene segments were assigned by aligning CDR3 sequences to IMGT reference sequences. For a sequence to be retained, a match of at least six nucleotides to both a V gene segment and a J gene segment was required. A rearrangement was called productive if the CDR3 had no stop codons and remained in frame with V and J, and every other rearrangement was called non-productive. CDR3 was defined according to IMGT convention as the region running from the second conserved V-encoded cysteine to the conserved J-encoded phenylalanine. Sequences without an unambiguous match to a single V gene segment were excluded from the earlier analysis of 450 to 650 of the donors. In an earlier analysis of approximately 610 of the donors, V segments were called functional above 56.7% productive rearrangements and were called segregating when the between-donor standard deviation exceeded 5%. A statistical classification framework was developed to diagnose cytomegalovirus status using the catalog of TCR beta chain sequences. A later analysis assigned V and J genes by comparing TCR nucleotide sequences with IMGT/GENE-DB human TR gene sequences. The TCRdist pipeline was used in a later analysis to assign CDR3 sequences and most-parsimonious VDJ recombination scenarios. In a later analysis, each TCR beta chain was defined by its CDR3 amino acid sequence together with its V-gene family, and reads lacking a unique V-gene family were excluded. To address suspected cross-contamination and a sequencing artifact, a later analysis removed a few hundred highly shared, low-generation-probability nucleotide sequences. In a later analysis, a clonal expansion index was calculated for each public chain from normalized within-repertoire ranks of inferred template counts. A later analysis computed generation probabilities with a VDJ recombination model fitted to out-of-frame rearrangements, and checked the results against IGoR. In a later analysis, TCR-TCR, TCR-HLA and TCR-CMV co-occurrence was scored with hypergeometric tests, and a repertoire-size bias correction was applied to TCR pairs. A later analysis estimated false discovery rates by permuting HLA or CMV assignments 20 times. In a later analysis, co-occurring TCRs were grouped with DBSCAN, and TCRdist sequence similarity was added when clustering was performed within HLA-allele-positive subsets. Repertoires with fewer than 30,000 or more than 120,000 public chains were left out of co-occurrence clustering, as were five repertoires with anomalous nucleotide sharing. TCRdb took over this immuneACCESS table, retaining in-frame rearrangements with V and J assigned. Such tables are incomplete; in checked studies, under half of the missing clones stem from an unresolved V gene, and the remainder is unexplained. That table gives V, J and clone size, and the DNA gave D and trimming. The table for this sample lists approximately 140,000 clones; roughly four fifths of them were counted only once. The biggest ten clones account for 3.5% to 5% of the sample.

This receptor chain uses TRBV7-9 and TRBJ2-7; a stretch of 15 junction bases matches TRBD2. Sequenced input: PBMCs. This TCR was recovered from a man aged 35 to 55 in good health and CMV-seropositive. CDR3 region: CSSSSIAGTSGRRYEQYF. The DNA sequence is TGTTCCAGCAGCTCGATCGCCGGGACTAGCGGGAGGAGGTACGAGCAGTACTTC.